The sequence of this TCR beta chain was determined in a study of blood T cells in healthy people across ages. Sample-barcoded 5' priming and a J-beta primer mix drove a second PCR of about 7 to 12 cycles. In TCRdb, the 5' RACE reads were re-called with MiXCR into one record per CDR3 protein. The sample lists under 1,000,000 distinct CDR3 sequences; 46% were seen once. Only one count was recorded for this clonotype. A read error may produce the germline difference seen at one junction end. This clonotype originated in a man older than 75 in good health. The specimen was blood.

CDR3 sequence reads: CASGLALAGGYQETQYF. The CDR3 coding sequence is TGTGCCAGCGGCTTAGCTCTAGCGGGGGGTTACCAAGAGACCCAGTACTTC. The chain joins TRBV7-2 to TRBJ2-5, with 11 bases identical to TRBD2. The germline gives CDR1 SGHTA, CDR2 FQGNSA. The CDR3 runs 17 residues.